The next 21 T cell receptor beta chains were all read from a single sample in a study of T-cell reconstitution after alpha-beta-depleted transplantation in children. Unique molecular identifiers featured in how the TCRbeta library was prepared. A single record per CDR3 protein comes from TCRdb applying MiXCR to the PCR reads. The data contain about 190,000 distinct CDR3 sequences, more than 6.5% of them seen just once; the ten biggest clones take up roughly 3%. The sequences come from PBMCs from the stem cell graft donor, collected from the stem cell graft. The origin of the receptors is a human donor who donated a stem cell graft to a child with Wiskott-Aldrich syndrome.

This clonotype was recorded many times. The chain uses TRBV27 and TRBJ2-5, with D perhaps TRBD2 (5 bases). Trimming pared 5 bases from V and 4 bases from J, leaving 17 bases between. CDR1 is MNHEY and CDR2 is SMNVEV in the germline V gene (reference sequence). The CDR3 has 15 residues. CDR3 DNA: TGTGCCAGCAGTCCTCTCCAAACTGCGGGAGAGACCCAGTACTTC. Amino acid sequence: CASSPLQTAGETQYF.

This clonotype was observed at least ten times. The V call is TRBV27, the J call TRBJ1-1; D not resolved. Germline values: CDR1 MNHEY, CDR2 SMNVEV (reference sequence). The CDR3 has 15 residues. Trimming left V 2 bases short and J 1 base short, with 11 bases between. The CDR3 coding sequence is TGTGCCAGCAGTTTAAGATTTGAGACGAACACTGAAGCTTTCTTT. Translation: CASSLRFETNTEAFF.

This clonotype occurred many times. The chain uses TRBV10-3 and TRBJ1-3; possibly TRBD1 for D (5 bases). Germline V gives CDR1 ENHRY, CDR2 SYGVKD. The CDR3 runs to 14 residues. Trimming left V 10 bases short and J 0 bases short, with 13 bases between. This CDR3 reads CATSMGLSGNTIYF. The CDR3 coding sequence is TGTGCCACCTCGATGGGACTCTCTGGAAACACCATATATTTT.

In its sample, this clonotype was seen many times. The rearrangement links TRBV19 to TRBJ2-1, with TRBD2 matching over 8 bases. V lost 3 bases and J lost 0; bases outside the gene matches: 7. The CDR3 has 17 residues. CDR1 LNHDA and CDR2 SQIVND come from the germline V gene (reference sequence). The CDR3 bases are TGTGCCAGTAGTATGAGACTAGCGAGTACCTCCTACAATGAGCAGTTCTTC. Translated, it gives CASSMRLASTSYNEQFF.

This clonotype was seen at least ten times. The chain is built from TRBV29-1 and TRBJ1-1; 8 bases map to TRBD1. Germline assignment: CDR1 SQVTM and CDR2 ANQGSEA. The CDR3 has 14 residues. The junction had 10 bases not matched to a gene; V was cut back by 6 bases and J by 4 bases. Here the CDR3 DNA reads TGCAGCGTCACCGGGACAGGATACCTCACTGAAGCTTTCTTT. Protein product: CSVTGTGYLTEAFF.

This clonotype has ten or more counts. This rearrangement joins TRBV30 to TRBJ2-7; a possible D gene is TRBD1 (6 bases). The CDR3 has 15 amino acids. Germline-derived CDR1 and CDR2 are GTSNPN and SVGIG (reference sequence). Between the trimmed V and J ends, which lost 3 bases and 1 base, there was a span of 16 bases. CDR3 loop: CAWSGQSLDSYEQYF. The CDR3 DNA is TGTGCCTGGAGCGGACAGTCTCTCGATTCCTACGAGCAGTACTTC.

This clonotype was counted ten times or more. The V and J genes are TRBV7-2 and TRBJ2-7; possibly TRBD1 for D (6 bases). Germline CDR1 and CDR2: SGHTA and FQGNSA. The CDR3 extends over 16 amino acids. Deletions cut 5 bases from V and 2 bases from J, with 19 bases between. Here the CDR3 DNA reads TGTGCCAGCAGCACACCATACAGGGTCAAGCCCTACGAGCAGTACTTC. It codes for CASSTPYRVKPYEQYF.

The CDR3 reads CASSLIGRANTEAFF. The CDR3 DNA follows: TGTGCCAGCAGCTTGATCGGCCGTGCGAACACTGAAGCTTTCTTT. This sequence joins TRBV5-4 and TRBJ1-1; D not resolved. The length of the CDR3 is 15 residues. The germline gives CDR1 SGHNT, CDR2 YYREEE (reference sequence). Between the trimmed V and J ends, which lost 1 base and 1 base, there was a span of 11 bases.

This clonotype was detected many times. The chain is built from TRBV5-1 and TRBJ2-7; a weak D match, TRBD1 (5 bases). Trimming stripped 3 bases from V and 4 bases from J, with 8 bases between. Germline V CDR1 and CDR2: SGHRS, YFSETQ. The CDR3 loop spans 12 amino acids. CDR3 DNA: TGCGCCAGCAGCTCCCAGGGATACGAGCAGTACTTC. Its translation: CASSSQGYEQYF.

This clonotype was counted a few times. V usage is TRBV29-1 and J usage is TRBJ1-5; the match to TRBD1 covers 9 bases. Germline trimming cut 6 bases from V and 3 bases from J; bases unmatched to any gene: 9. Germline V gives CDR1 SQVTM, CDR2 ANQGSEA. CDR3 length equals 15 residues. CDR3 DNA: TGCAGCGTGACTGAACAGGGGGCTAACAATCAGCCCCAGCATTTT. Amino acid sequence: CSVTEQGANNQPQHF. The full variable domain, completed using reference TRBV29-1 and TRBJ1-5, is SAVISQKPSRDICQRGTSLTIQCQVDSQVTMMFWYRQQPGQSLTLIATANQGSEATYESGFVIDKFPISRPNLTFSTLTVSNMSPEDSSIYLCSVTEQGANNQPQHFGDGTRLSIL.

This clonotype showed up many times. The chain employs TRBV28 and TRBJ1-2, with D unclear. The CDR3 has 14 residues. V was shortened by 3 bases and J by 3 bases, with 11 bases between the two germline ends. Germline CDR1 reads MDHEN; CDR2 reads SYDVKM. The CDR3 DNA reads as TGTGCCAGCAGTTTTTTTCCGGGAGACTATGGCTACACCTTC. Translating it yields CASSFFPGDYGYTF.

V gene TRBV5-1 combines with J gene TRBJ2-3, with D unclear. The CDR3 is made up of 14 amino acids. Germline lookup yields CDR1 SGHRS and CDR2 YFSETQ. V was pared by 0 bases and J by 2 bases, with 7 bases between. The CDR3 DNA is TGCGCCAGCAGCTTGGAAGACAACACAGATACGCAGTATTTT. It codes for CASSLEDNTDTQYF.

This clonotype was recorded many times. The J gene is TRBJ1-1, the V gene TRBV27; 7 positions agree with TRBD1. Per the germline V gene, CDR1 is MNHEY and CDR2 is SMNVEV (reference sequence). Trimming cost V 5 bases and J 6 bases; bases outside gene matches: 9. The CDR3 runs to 14 residues. CDR3 nucleotides: TGTGCCAGCAGTCCGACAGGGCTTAACGCTGAAGCTTTCTTT. Translation: CASSPTGLNAEAFF.

V usage is TRBV11-2 and J usage is TRBJ2-2, with a weak D call TRBD1 (6 bases). CDR3 size: 15 residues. The germline V gene has CDR1 SGHAT and CDR2 FQNNGV. Trimming cost V 4 bases and J 1 base, with 10 bases left between them. CDR3 nucleotide sequence: TGTGCCAGCAGCTGGGGGCTCCAGAACACCGGGGAGCTGTTTTTT. Encoded protein: CASSWGLQNTGELFF.

The J gene is TRBJ2-7, the V gene TRBV6-5; D gene uncertain. V was trimmed by 0 bases and J by 2 bases, leaving 11 bases between them. The CDR3 runs 15 residues. Germline lookup yields CDR1 MNHEY and CDR2 SVGAGI. CDR3 DNA: TGTGCCAGCAGTTACTCTGGCCGCTACACCTACGAGCAGTACTTC. Amino acid sequence: CASSYSGRYTYEQYF.

The sample holds many counts of this clonotype. This sequence joins TRBV4-2 and TRBJ2-7; 7 positions match TRBD1. Germline lookup yields CDR1 LGHNA and CDR2 YNFKEQ. This CDR3 is 12 amino acids long. The trim removed 4 bases at V and 3 bases at J, leaving 0 bases unmatched. The CDR3 DNA reads TGTGCCAGCAGCCGGGACAGCTACGAGCAGTACTTC. This codes for CASSRDSYEQYF.

This clonotype was counted only a few times. The chain combines TRBV27 with TRBJ2-7, with D perhaps matching TRBD1 (5 bases). The CDR3 loop spans 13 amino acids. Germline CDR1 and CDR2: MNHEY and SMNVEV (reference sequence). V lost 3 bases to trimming and J lost 7 bases, with 13 bases between them. The CDR3 DNA follows: TGTGCCAGCAGTTTTGTAGGGGCGGAGGAGCAGTACTTC. It encodes CASSFVGAEEQYF.

There are many counts of this clonotype. This rearrangement joins TRBV20-1 to TRBJ2-3; TRBD2 agrees at 11 bases. This CDR3 contains 16 residues. CDR1 and CDR2 from the germline V gene are DFQATT and SNEGSKA (reference sequence). The V segment lost 5 bases and the J segment 4 bases; nucleotides outside the gene matches: 11. The CDR3 DNA reads as TGCAGTGCTCACCTAATAGCGGGGGGGCTCGCAGATACGCAGTATTTT. Amino acids: CSAHLIAGGLADTQYF.

In this sample, this clonotype turned up once. The chain employs TRBV5-1 and TRBJ2-1; 11 bases fit TRBD1. The germline CDR1 and CDR2 sequences are SGHRS and YFSETQ. CDR3 length: 14 residues. The trim removed 3 bases at V and 9 bases at J, leaving 5 bases unmatched. CDR3 residues: CASSSRTGGGEQFF. The CDR3 DNA sequence: TGCGCCAGCAGCTCAAGGACAGGGGGCGGTGAGCAGTTCTTC.

This clonotype was seen only a few times. This chain joins TRBV5-1 and TRBJ2-7, with D unresolved. Trimming removed 0 bases from V and 1 base from J, with 8 bases in between. The CDR3 is 14 amino acids. Looked up from germline, CDR1 is SGHRS and CDR2 is YFSETQ. CDR3 bases: TGCGCCAGCAGCTTGGTTCCGGGTTCCTACGAGCAGTACTTC. It codes for CASSLVPGSYEQYF.

This clonotype was observed at least ten times. The chain carries TRBV5-6 and TRBJ1-2; maybe TRBD1 (6 bases). The V end was cut by 0 bases, the J end by 7 bases, with 13 bases between. The germline V gene encodes CDR1 SGHDT and CDR2 YYEEEE. The CDR3 spans 14 residues. CDR3 sequence reads: CASSLVGGAGGYTF. The CDR3 DNA follows: TGTGCCAGCAGCTTGGTGGGGGGCGCCGGTGGCTACACCTTC.